These T cell receptor beta chains were read from a single sample in a study of CD8 T cells in ankylosing spondylitis. MiXCR, run by TCRdb on the 5' RACE reads, gives a single entry per CDR3 protein. This table holds 210,000 or so distinct CDR3 sequences, 25% to 30% found once. The sample was blood, either unsorted or a sorted T cell fraction (not recorded which). These receptors were obtained from a male donor with ankylosing spondylitis or in good health (not recorded which). Each CDR3 is given with its conserved first and last residue. The D gene is left open where the match is weak. Size is omitted from some rows. Given values are once, few, many or a class for expanded clones.

V gene: TRBV20-1; D gene: TRBD1; J gene: TRBJ2-7; clone size: few; CDR3 DNA: TGCAGTGCTCCTCTGACAGGGGGCTGGGTCGAGCAGTACTTC; CDR3 protein: CSAPLTGGWVEQYF
V gene: TRBV5-1; D gene: -; J gene: TRBJ2-2; clone size: many; CDR3 DNA: TGCGCCAGCAGCCCGAGCCCGGGACTCGGGAACACCGGGGAGCTGTTTTTT; CDR3 protein: CASSPSPGLGNTGELFF
V gene: TRBV10-3; D gene: TRBD2; J gene: TRBJ2-5; clone size: -; CDR3 DNA: TGTGCCATCAGTACCGGGACTAGCGGGGAGACCCAGTACTTC; CDR3 protein: CAISTGTSGETQYF
V gene: TRBV15; D gene: -; J gene: TRBJ1-1; clone size: -; CDR3 DNA: TGTGCCACCAGCAGAGATCGAAGGGAAGGCACTGAAGCTTTCTTT; CDR3 protein: CATSRDRREGTEAFF
V gene: TRBV2; D gene: -; J gene: TRBJ2-3; clone size: many; CDR3 DNA: TGTGCCAGCAGCGAAAACCGACCTTTGAACTCGCAGTATTTT; CDR3 protein: CASSENRPLNSQYF
V gene: TRBV10-3; D gene: -; J gene: TRBJ1-3; clone size: many; CDR3 DNA: TGTGCCATCAGTGAGTCGCGGGTTCTGGGCTCTGGAAACACCATATATTTT; CDR3 protein: CAISESRVLGSGNTIYF
V gene: TRBV25-1; D gene: TRBD2; J gene: TRBJ2-3; clone size: -; CDR3 DNA: TGTGCCAGCAGTGAATATGGTAGCGGGAACTCAGATACGCAGTATTTT; CDR3 protein: CASSEYGSGNSDTQYF
V gene: TRBV29-1; D gene: -; J gene: TRBJ1-3; clone size: many; CDR3 DNA: TGCAGCGTGGGCAGGGGCTCTGGAAACACCATATATTTT; CDR3 protein: CSVGRGSGNTIYF
V gene: TRBV5-1; D gene: -; J gene: TRBJ2-7; clone size: many; CDR3 DNA: TGCGCCAGCAGCTTGGTCCGGGAGCTGTACTTC; CDR3 protein: CASSLVRELYF
V gene: TRBV12-3/TRBV12-4; D gene: TRBD2; J gene: TRBJ2-1; clone size: many; CDR3 DNA: TGTGCCAGCAGTCTAAGCGGGAGAAATTACAATGAGCAGTTCTTC; CDR3 protein: CASSLSGRNYNEQFF
V gene: TRBV20-1; D gene: -; J gene: TRBJ2-3; clone size: few; CDR3 DNA: TGCAGTGCCCGCATCTCGAGGGTAGGCCAATCCCTGGATACGCAGTATTTT; CDR3 protein: CSARISRVGQSLDTQYF
V gene: TRBV7-3; D gene: TRBD1; J gene: TRBJ2-3; clone size: -; CDR3 DNA: TGTGCCAGCAGCTCAACGGGACAGGGTGGAACGCAGTATTTT; CDR3 protein: CASSSTGQGGTQYF
V gene: TRBV29-1; D gene: -; J gene: TRBJ2-2; clone size: -; CDR3 DNA: TGCAGCGTGCAGGGAAGGAACACCGGGGAGCTGTTTTTT; CDR3 protein: CSVQGRNTGELFF
V gene: TRBV4-2; D gene: -; J gene: TRBJ1-6; clone size: many; CDR3 DNA: TGTGCCAGCAGCCAGCGGGGGGCCGATGATTCACCCCTCCACTTT; CDR3 protein: CASSQRGADDSPLHF
V gene: TRBV20-1; D gene: TRBD2; J gene: TRBJ2-3; clone size: -; CDR3 DNA: TGCAGTGCTCTCGCGGGAGGGAAAGGCACAGATACGCAGTATTTT; CDR3 protein: CSALAGGKGTDTQYF